Presented here are 14 T cell receptor beta chains from one specimen sequenced in a study of T cell responses to AZD1222 COVID-19 vaccine. Data came from immunoSEQ multiplex PCR; TCRdb stores just in-frame clones and leaves some out. The sample includes 120,000 to 150,000 clones, around 90% of them seen just once. Sequenced here: peripheral blood, sampled 28 days after the second AZD1222 dose. The source of these receptors is an adult who received the AZD1222 COVID-19 vaccine.

This chain joins TRBV2 and TRBJ1-3; D unresolved. V shed 2 bases and J shed 4 bases, with 9 bases lying between them. Looked up from germline, CDR1 is SNHLY and CDR2 is FYNNEI. There are 14 residues in the CDR3. The CDR3 spells CASSEWFSGNTIYF. Here the CDR3 DNA reads TGTGCCAGCAGTGAATGGTTTTCGGGAAACACCATATATTTT.

This clone appeared a single time. The chain employs TRBV11-3 and TRBJ1-1; D is unclear. V was cut by 0 bases and J by 4 bases, with 6 bases left in between. The CDR3 totals 13 residues. Looked up from germline, CDR1 is SGHNT and CDR2 is YENEEA. CDR3: CASSLDPGTEAFF. The CDR3 DNA reads as TGTGCCAGCAGCTTAGACCCAGGCACTGAAGCTTTCTTT.

The chain joins TRBV24-1 to TRBJ1-2; D is perhaps TRBD1 (6 bases). CDR1 KGHDR and CDR2 SFDVKD come from the germline V gene. V was shortened by 5 bases and J by 7 bases, with 13 bases between the two germline ends. The CDR3 loop spans 13 amino acids. The CDR3 nucleotides are TGTGCCACCAGTGCTGCGGGGGCTCTTGGCTACACCTTC. It yields the protein CATSAAGALGYTF.

The rearrangement links TRBV25-1 to TRBJ2-7, with D uncertain. Germline values: CDR1 MGHDK, CDR2 SYGVNS. The CDR3 length is 14 residues. V gave up 4 bases and J gave up 7 bases, with 17 bases separating them. The CDR3 region has the DNA TGTGCCAGCAGTGGGCAGAAAATACCTACTGAGCAGTACTTC. This translates into CASSGQKIPTEQYF.

This clone came up a few times. The CDR3 DNA sequence: TGTGCCTGGAGTACAGGGAGAAACGAAAAACTGTTTTTT. Its translation: CAWSTGRNEKLFF. The rearrangement joins TRBV30 to TRBJ1-4; D perhaps matches TRBD1 (6 bases). From germline, CDR1 is GTSNPN and CDR2 SVGIG (reference sequence). This CDR3 is 13 amino acids long. V was clipped by 2 bases and J by 8 bases, with 12 bases between them.

This rearrangement joins TRBV2 to TRBJ1-2, with TRBD1 as a possible D gene (5 bases). The CDR3 sequence is 14 residues long. V was trimmed by 0 bases and J by 4 bases, leaving 9 bases between them. Germline assignment: CDR1 SNHLY and CDR2 FYNNEI. The CDR3 nucleotides are TGTGCCAGCAGTGAAGCGGCAGGGTCCTATGGCTACACCTTC. The encoded protein is CASSEAAGSYGYTF.

J is TRBJ2-5 and V is TRBV10-3; 7 nucleotides agree with TRBD2. Germline V gives CDR1 ENHRY, CDR2 SYGVKD. After removal of 4 bases from V and 5 bases from J, the junction contained 10 bases not matched to a gene. The CDR3 sequence is 15 residues long. Written as DNA, the CDR3 is TGTGCCATCAGTGCGGGAGGCGCAAGCGCCGAGACCCAGTACTTC. This encodes CAISAGGASAETQYF.

This clone was observed a few times. The CDR3 sequence is CASRLGGGYTF. For the CDR3, the DNA is TGTGCCAGCAGATTGGGGGGTGGCTACACCTTC. The chain employs TRBV2 and TRBJ1-2, with D possibly matching TRBD1 (5 bases). The CDR3 sequence is 11 residues long. With 6 bases removed from V and 7 bases from J, the gap between germline ends came to 9 bases. CDR1 is SNHLY, CDR2 FYNNEI, per germline.

The V gene is TRBV7-9, the J gene TRBJ1-6, with unresolved D. V lost 5 bases, J lost 6 bases, and 11 bases lay in between. Germline V gene lookup returns CDR1 SEHNR and CDR2 FQNEAQ (reference sequence). There are 14 residues in the CDR3. The CDR3 bases are TGTGCCAGCAGCCCAATGGGAGGTAATTCACCCCTCCACTTT. Translation: CASSPMGGNSPLHF.

The CDR3 nucleotides read TGTGCCAGCAGCCTCGGTTGGGGGAGGGACTACGAGCAGTACTTC. This codes for CASSLGWGRDYEQYF. The genes are TRBV5-6 and TRBJ2-7; 7 nucleotides match TRBD2. CDR1 SGHDT and CDR2 YYEEEE come from the germline V gene. The J segment lost 3 bases and the V segment lost 4 bases, leaving 10 bases of the junction unmatched. The CDR3 covers 15 residues.

CDR3 bases: TGTGCCAGCCAGCGGGGGGGCACAGATACGCAGTATTTT. It is translated as CASQRGGTDTQYF. This sequence joins TRBV2 and TRBJ2-3; 9 nucleotides match TRBD2. There are 13 residues in the CDR3. Per germline, CDR1 SNHLY and CDR2 FYNNEI. With V trimmed by 8 bases and J by 1 base, 1 base remained unmatched. The whole variable domain, remainder taken from reference TRBV2 and TRBJ2-3, is EPEVTQTPSHQVTQMGQEVILRCVPISNHLYFYWYRQILGQKVEFLVSFYNNEISEKSEIFDDQFSVERPDGSNFTLKIRSTKLEDSAMYFCASQRGGTDTQYFGPGTRLTVL.

The gene calls are TRBV27 and TRBJ1-1, with a tentative D call TRBD1 (5 bases). Germline lookup yields CDR1 MNHEY and CDR2 SMNVEV (reference sequence). V was trimmed by 7 bases and J by 4 bases, leaving 16 bases between them. This CDR3 is 14 amino acids long. The CDR3 protein is CASTESRGTTEAFF. The CDR3 coding sequence is TGTGCCAGCACCGAATCGAGGGGTACCACTGAAGCTTTCTTT.

A single count supports this clone. The chain is built from TRBV28 and TRBJ1-2, with a tentative D call TRBD1 (6 bases). V dropped 6 bases and J dropped 6 bases, with 14 bases sitting between them. CDR1 is MDHEN and CDR2 is SYDVKM in the germline V gene. The CDR3 sequence is 13 residues long. The CDR3: CASSSPRGDGYTF. The CDR3 coding sequence is TGTGCCAGCAGCTCGCCTAGGGGGGATGGCTACACCTTC.

This clone was seen more than once but under ten times. The sample carries other DNA sequences with the same CDR3. The V and J genes are TRBV7-9 and TRBJ1-2; D unresolved. Per germline, CDR1 SEHNR and CDR2 FQNEAQ (reference sequence). The CDR3 length is 13 residues. V lost 1 base and J lost 8, with 11 bases in between. This CDR3 reads CASSLGEMRGYTF. The CDR3 nucleotides read TGTGCCAGCAGCTTAGGGGAGATGAGAGGCTACACCTTC.